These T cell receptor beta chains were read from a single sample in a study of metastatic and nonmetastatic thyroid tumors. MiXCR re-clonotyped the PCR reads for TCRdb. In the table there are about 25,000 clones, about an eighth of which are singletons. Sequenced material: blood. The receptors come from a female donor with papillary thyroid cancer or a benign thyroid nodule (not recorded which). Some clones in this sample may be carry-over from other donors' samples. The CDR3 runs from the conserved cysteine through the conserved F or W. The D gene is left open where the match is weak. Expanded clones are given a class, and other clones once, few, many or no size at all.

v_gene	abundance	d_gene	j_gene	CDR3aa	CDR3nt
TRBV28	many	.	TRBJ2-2	CASSFPQGFTNTGELFF	TGTGCCAGCAGTTTTCCTCAGGGTTTCACGAACACCGGGGAGCTGTTTTTT
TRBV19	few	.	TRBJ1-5	CASMNDRRDDQPQHF	TGTGCCAGTATGAATGACAGAAGGGATGATCAGCCCCAGCATTTT
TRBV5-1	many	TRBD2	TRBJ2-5	CASSLGLAGAGETQYF	TGCGCCAGCAGCTTGGGGCTAGCGGGAGCTGGAGAGACCCAGTACTTC
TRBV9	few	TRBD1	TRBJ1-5	CASSAGTGSHQPQHF	TGTGCCAGCAGTGCCGGGACAGGGTCCCATCAGCCCCAGCATTTT
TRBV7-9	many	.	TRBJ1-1	CASSPSTEAFF	TGTGCCAGCAGCCCCTCGACTGAAGCTTTCTTT
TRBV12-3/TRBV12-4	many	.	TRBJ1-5	CASRLRFEPQHF	TGTGCCAGCAGATTACGGTTCGAGCCCCAGCATTTT
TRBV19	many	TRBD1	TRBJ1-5	CASTARDRGGGYQPQHF	TGCGCCAGCACTGCTCGGGACAGGGGAGGTGGGTATCAGCCCCAGCATTTT
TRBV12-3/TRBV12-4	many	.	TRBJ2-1	CATKRGYNEQFF	TGTGCCACCAAGAGGGGTTACAATGAGCAGTTCTTC
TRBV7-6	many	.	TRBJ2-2	CASSLASSLGGTGELFF	TGTGCCAGCAGCTTAGCCTCTAGCCTCGGCGGCACCGGGGAGCTGTTTTTT
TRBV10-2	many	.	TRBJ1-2	CASSLGDTYYGYTF	TGCGCCAGCAGTCTCGGAGACACTTACTATGGCTACACCTTC
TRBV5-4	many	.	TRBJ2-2	CASSRFTNTGELFF	TGTGCCAGCAGCCGATTCACTAACACCGGGGAGCTGTTTTTT
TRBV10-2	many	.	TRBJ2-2	CASNYGEPGELFF	TGCGCCAGCAATTATGGGGAGCCCGGGGAGCTGTTTTTT
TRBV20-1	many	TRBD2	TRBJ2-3	CSVTSTHTDTQYF	TGCAGTGTGACTAGCACACACACAGATACGCAGTATTTT
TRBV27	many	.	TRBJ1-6	CASSFSEGSSPLHF	TGTGCCAGCAGTTTCTCGGAGGGTAGTTCACCCCTCCACTTT
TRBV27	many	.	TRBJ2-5	CASSRTVSQETQYF	TGTGCCAGCAGTAGGACAGTTTCCCAAGAGACCCAGTACTTC
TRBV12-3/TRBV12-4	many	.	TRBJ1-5	CASSPGMSNQPQHF	TGTGCCAGCAGTCCCGGGATGTCCAATCAGCCCCAGCATTTT
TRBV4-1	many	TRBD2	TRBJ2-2	CASSQGGLAGGLYTGELFF	TGCGCCAGCAGCCAAGGAGGGTTAGCGGGAGGGCTCTACACCGGGGAGCTGTTTTTT
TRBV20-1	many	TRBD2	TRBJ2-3	CSAHRGGTSGTLGTDTQYF	TGCAGTGCTCACCGGGGGGGGACTAGCGGCACTTTGGGCACAGATACGCAGTATTTT
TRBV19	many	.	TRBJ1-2	CASSTPGGYGYTF	TGTGCCAGTAGTACCCCCGGAGGGTATGGCTACACCTTC
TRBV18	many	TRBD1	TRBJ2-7	CASSPRDRGSYEQYF	TGTGCCAGCTCACCGAGGGACAGGGGTTCCTACGAGCAGTACTTC
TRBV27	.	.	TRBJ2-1	CASSLYRGDEQFF	TGTGCCAGCAGTCTCTACCGGGGTGATGAGCAGTTCTTC
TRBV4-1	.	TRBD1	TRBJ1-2	CASSPDRGYGYTF	TGCGCCAGCAGCCCCGACAGGGGCTATGGCTACACCTTC
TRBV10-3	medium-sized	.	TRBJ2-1	CAISELPPSSSYNEQFF	TGTGCCATCAGTGAACTGCCCCCTAGTAGCTCCTACAATGAGCAGTTCTTC
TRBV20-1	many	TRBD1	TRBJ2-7	CSASLGTGGSYEQYF	TGCAGTGCTAGCCTCGGGACAGGGGGCTCCTACGAGCAGTACTTC
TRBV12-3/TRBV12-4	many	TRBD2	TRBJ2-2	CASSPIASGRTLTGELFF	TGTGCCAGCAGCCCCATAGCGAGCGGGAGGACCCTCACCGGGGAGCTGTTTTTT
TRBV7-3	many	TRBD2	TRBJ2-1	CASSPGTSGSYEQFF	TGTGCCAGCAGCCCCGGGACTAGCGGGAGTTATGAGCAGTTCTTC
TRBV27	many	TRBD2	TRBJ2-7	CASSLRRELSYEQYF	TGTGCCAGCAGTTTACGGCGGGAGCTCTCCTACGAGCAGTACTTC
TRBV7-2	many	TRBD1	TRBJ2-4	CASSDWTGSNIQYF	TGTGCCAGCAGCGACTGGACAGGTTCGAACATTCAGTACTTC
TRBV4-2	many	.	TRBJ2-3	CASSQDLSTDTQYF	TGTGCCAGCAGCCAAGATCTATCTACAGATACGCAGTATTTT
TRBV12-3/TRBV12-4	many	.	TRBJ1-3	CASSGTPSGNTIYF	TGTGCCAGCAGCGGGACCCCTTCTGGAAACACCATATATTTT
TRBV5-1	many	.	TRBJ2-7	CASSPHSQAMASYEQYF	TGCGCCAGCAGCCCTCATTCACAGGCCATGGCTAGCTACGAGCAGTACTTC
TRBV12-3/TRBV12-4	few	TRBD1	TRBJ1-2	CASNRQGAVSYTF	TGTGCCAGCAATCGACAGGGGGCGGTGAGCTACACCTTC
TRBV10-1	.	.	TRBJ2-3	CASGETGGSTDTQYF	TGTGCCAGCGGTGAGACAGGAGGATCCACAGATACGCAGTATTTT
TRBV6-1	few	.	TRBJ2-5	CACRNLSPETQYF	TGTGCCTGCAGGAACCTCAGCCCCGAGACCCAGTACTTC
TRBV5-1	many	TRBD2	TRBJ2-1	CASSVILAGEQFF	TGCGCCAGCAGCGTTATACTAGCGGGAGAGCAGTTCTTC
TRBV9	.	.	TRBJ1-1	CANSARGSVGDGTEAFF	TGTGCCAACAGCGCCCGGGGCTCGGTGGGTGACGGCACTGAAGCTTTCTTT
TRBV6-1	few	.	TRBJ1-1	CASRGRGVATEAFF	TGTGCCAGCAGAGGGCGGGGTGTGGCCACTGAAGCTTTCTTT
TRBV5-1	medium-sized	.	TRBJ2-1	CASSLLPVQSNEQFF	TGCGCCAGCAGCCTCCTGCCCGTCCAGAGCAATGAGCAGTTCTTC
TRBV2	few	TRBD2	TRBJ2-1	CASNREGYEQFF	TGTGCCAGCAACCGGGAGGGGTATGAGCAGTTCTTC
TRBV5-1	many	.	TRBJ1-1	CASSPDPRRTEAFF	TGCGCCAGCAGCCCCGACCCCCGGAGGACTGAAGCTTTCTTT
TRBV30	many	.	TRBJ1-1	CAWSFGTLGTEAFF	TGTGCCTGGAGTTTTGGGACTTTGGGCACTGAAGCTTTCTTT
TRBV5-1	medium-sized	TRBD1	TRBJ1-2	CASSLWGGQDTYGYTF	TGCGCCAGCAGCTTGTGGGGGGGACAGGACACATATGGCTACACCTTC
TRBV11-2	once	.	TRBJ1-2	CASSLASRGYTF	TGTGCCAGCAGCTTAGCTTCTCGGGGCTACACCTTC
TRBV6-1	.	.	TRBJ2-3	CATCDTQYF	TGTGCCACTTGTGATACGCAGTATTTT
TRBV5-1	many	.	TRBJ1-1	CASSLSGMNTEAFF	TGCGCCAGCAGCTTGTCCGGCATGAACACTGAAGCTTTCTTT
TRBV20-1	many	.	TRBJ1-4	CSASSGNNEKLFF	TGCAGTGCTAGTAGTGGAAATAATGAAAAACTGTTTTTT
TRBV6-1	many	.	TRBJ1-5	CASSLPRRNPNQPQHF	TGTGCCAGCAGTCTCCCGCGGCGGAATCCCAATCAGCCCCAGCATTTT
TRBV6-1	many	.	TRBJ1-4	CASRTGTTNEKLFF	TGTGCCAGCAGAACGGGAACAACTAATGAAAAACTGTTTTTT
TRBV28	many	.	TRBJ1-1	CASSLQNTEAFF	TGTGCCAGCAGTTTACAGAACACTGAAGCTTTCTTT
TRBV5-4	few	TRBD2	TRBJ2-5	CASSLQVGGYQETQYF	TGTGCCAGCAGCTTGCAGGTGGGAGGGTACCAAGAGACCCAGTACTTC
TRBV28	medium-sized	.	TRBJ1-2	CASSSSGAPNYGYTF	TGTGCCAGCAGTTCGTCAGGGGCGCCTAACTATGGCTACACCTTC
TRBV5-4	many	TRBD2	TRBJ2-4	CASSFGGTSLAKNIQYF	TGTGCCAGCAGCTTCGGGGGGACTAGTCTAGCCAAAAACATTCAGTACTTC
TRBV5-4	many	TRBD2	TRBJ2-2	CASSLTGGPKPGELFF	TGTGCCAGCAGCTTGACGGGAGGGCCTAAACCCGGGGAGCTGTTTTTT
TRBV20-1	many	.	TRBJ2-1	CSLIGVPDSYNEQFF	TGCAGCCTGATTGGGGTCCCCGACAGTTACAATGAGCAGTTCTTC
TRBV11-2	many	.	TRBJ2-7	CANRPRSGTESSYEQYF	TGTGCCAACAGGCCTCGATCCGGGACGGAGAGCTCCTACGAGCAATACTTC
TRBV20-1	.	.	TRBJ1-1	CSASRGVWTEAFF	TGCAGTGCTAGTAGGGGGGTTTGGACTGAAGCTTTCTTT
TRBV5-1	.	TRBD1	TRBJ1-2	CASSSTGAGYGYTF	TGCGCCAGCAGCTCGACAGGGGCCGGCTATGGCTACACCTTC
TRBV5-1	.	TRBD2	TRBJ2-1	CASSSTSGGTNEQFF	TGCGCCAGCAGCTCCACTAGCGGGGGCACCAATGAGCAGTTCTTC
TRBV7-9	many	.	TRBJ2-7	CASSRGGPYLYEQYF	TGTGCCAGCAGCCGAGGGGGACCTTACCTCTACGAGCAGTACTTC
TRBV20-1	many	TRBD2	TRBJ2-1	CSATSNPGLAGGSSYNEQFF	TGCAGTGCTACGTCGAACCCGGGACTAGCGGGAGGGAGCTCCTACAATGAGCAGTTCTTC